This is a list of T cell receptor beta chains from one sample in a study of control samples from healthy donors and cancer patients. Clones were sequenced by immunoSEQ multiplex PCR, and TCRdb holds only the in-frame ones, with some missing. Of 130,000 or so clones in the sample, over 75% were seen once. Material for sequencing was blood. These receptor sequences come from a man aged 50 to 59 in good health. The CDR3 runs from the conserved cysteine through the conserved F or W. The D gene is left open where the match is weak. The size entry is marked missing in some rows and otherwise reads once, few, many or a size class.

- | - | TRBJ2-1 | TRBV11-3 | CASSLRGGEQFF | TGTGCCAGCAGCTTAAGAGGCGGTGAGCAGTTCTTC
TRBD1 | - | TRBJ1-2 | TRBV27 | CASSPGQGPEFYFYGYTF | TGTGCCAGCAGCCCGGGACAGGGGCCGGAGTTTTACTTCTATGGCTACACCTTC
- | - | TRBJ1-2 | TRBV6-5 | CASSYEAMHYTF | TGTGCCAGCAGTTACGAGGCCATGCACTACACCTTC
TRBD1 | - | TRBJ2-7 | TRBV19 | CATGTAAYEQYF | TGTGCCACCGGGACAGCAGCCTACGAGCAGTACTTC
TRBD1 | - | TRBJ2-7 | TRBV6-6 | CASSSNRGFSYEQYF | TGTGCCAGCAGTTCGAACAGGGGGTTCTCTTACGAGCAGTACTTC
- | - | TRBJ1-4 | TRBV11-3 | CASSPRQKTNEKLFF | TGTGCCAGCAGTCCACGACAGAAGACTAATGAAAAACTGTTTTTT
- | - | TRBJ2-1 | TRBV27 | CASSLRGVEQFF | TGTGCCAGCAGTTTACGAGGGGTCGAGCAGTTCTTC
- | - | TRBJ2-2 | TRBV7-8 | CASKPPKASNTGELFF | TGTGCCAGCAAACCCCCAAAAGCATCGAACACCGGGGAGCTGTTTTTT
- | once | TRBJ1-4 | TRBV4-2 | CASSRRQEATNEKLFF | TGTGCCAGCAGCCGCCGACAGGAGGCAACTAATGAAAAACTGTTTTTT
- | - | TRBJ2-5 | TRBV18 | CASSRGPAETQYF | TGTGCCAGCTCTCGGGGGCCAGCAGAGACCCAGTACTTC
- | - | TRBJ1-2 | TRBV12-3/TRBV12-4 | CASSLAGNGYTF | TGTGCCAGCAGTTTGGCAGGGAACGGCTACACCTTC
TRBD2 | - | TRBJ2-2 | TRBV28 | CASSTGGPNTGELFF | TGTGCCAGCAGTACGGGGGGGCCGAACACCGGGGAGCTGTTTTTT
- | - | TRBJ2-3 | TRBV30 | CAWSVSLPGGLTDTQYF | TGTGCCTGGAGTGTATCGCTTCCGGGGGGCCTTACAGATACGCAGTATTTT
TRBD1 | - | TRBJ1-3 | TRBV10-3 | CATTGQGALISGNTIYF | TGTGCCACCACCGGACAGGGGGCTCTTATCTCTGGAAACACCATATATTTT
- | - | TRBJ2-7 | TRBV12-3/TRBV12-4 | CASSFGRGRQQYF | TGTGCCAGCAGTTTCGGCAGGGGCCGTCAGCAGTACTTC
- | - | TRBJ2-1 | TRBV15 | CATRSGASYNEQFF | TGTGCCACCAGGTCGGGCGCCAGTTACAATGAGCAGTTCTTC